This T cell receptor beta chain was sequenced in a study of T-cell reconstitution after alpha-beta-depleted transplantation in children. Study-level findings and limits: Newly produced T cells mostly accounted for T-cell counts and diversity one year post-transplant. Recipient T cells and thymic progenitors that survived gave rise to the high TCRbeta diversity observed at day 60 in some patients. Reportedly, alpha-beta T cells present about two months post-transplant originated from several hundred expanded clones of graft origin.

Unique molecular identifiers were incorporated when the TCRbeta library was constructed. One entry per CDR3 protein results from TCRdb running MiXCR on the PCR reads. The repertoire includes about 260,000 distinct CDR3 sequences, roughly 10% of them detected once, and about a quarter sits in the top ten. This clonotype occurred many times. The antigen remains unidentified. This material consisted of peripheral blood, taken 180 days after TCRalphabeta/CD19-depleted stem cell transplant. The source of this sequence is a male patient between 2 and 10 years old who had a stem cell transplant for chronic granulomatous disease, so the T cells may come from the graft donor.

The CDR3 here is CASSLPGLAGGRNEQFF. CDR3 DNA sequence: TGTGCCAGCAGCTTACCGGGACTAGCGGGAGGGCGGAATGAGCAGTTCTTC. The chain carries TRBV7-2 and TRBJ2-1, with 16 bases aligning to TRBD2. From germline, CDR1 is SGHTA and CDR2 FQGNSA. Trimming took 2 bases from V and 7 from J; bases not matched to a gene: 5. The CDR3 has 17 amino acids.